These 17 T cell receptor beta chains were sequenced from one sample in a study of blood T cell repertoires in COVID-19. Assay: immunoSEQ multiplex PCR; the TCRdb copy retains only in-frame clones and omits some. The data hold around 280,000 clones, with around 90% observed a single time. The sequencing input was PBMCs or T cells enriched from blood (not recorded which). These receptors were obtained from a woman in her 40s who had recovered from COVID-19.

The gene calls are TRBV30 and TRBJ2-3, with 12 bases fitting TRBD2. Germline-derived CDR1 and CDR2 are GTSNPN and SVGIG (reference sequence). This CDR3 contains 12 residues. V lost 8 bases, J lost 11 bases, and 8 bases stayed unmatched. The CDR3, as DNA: TGTGCCGAGGGACTAGCGGGTCTCGTGCAGTATTTT. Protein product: CAEGLAGLVQYF.

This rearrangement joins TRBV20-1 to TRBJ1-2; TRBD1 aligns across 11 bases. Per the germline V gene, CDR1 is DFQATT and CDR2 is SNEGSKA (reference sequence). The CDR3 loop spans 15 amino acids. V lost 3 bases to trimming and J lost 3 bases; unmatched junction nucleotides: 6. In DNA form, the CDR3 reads TGCAGTGCTAGTGATGGACAGGGGGCTTACTATGGCTACACCTTC. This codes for CSASDGQGAYYGYTF.

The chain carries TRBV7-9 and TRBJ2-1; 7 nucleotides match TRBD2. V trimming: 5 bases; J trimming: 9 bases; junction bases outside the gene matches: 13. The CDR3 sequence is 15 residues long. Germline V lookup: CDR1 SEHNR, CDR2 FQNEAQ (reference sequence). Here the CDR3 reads CASSARDYTLGEQFF. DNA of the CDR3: TGTGCCAGCAGCGCCCGGGACTACACTTTGGGTGAGCAGTTCTTC.

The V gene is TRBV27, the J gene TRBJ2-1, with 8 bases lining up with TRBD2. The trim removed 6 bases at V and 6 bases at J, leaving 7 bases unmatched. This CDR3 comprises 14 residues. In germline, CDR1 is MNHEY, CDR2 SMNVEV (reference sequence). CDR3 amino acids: CASRALAGTNEQFF. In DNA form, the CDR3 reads TGTGCCAGCAGGGCCTTAGCGGGGACCAATGAGCAGTTCTTC.

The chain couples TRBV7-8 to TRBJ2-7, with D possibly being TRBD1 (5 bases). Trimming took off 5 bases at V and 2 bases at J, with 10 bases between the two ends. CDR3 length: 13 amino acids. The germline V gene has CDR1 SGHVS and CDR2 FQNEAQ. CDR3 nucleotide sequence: TGTGCCAGCAGCACCGACAGACCCTACGAGCAGTACTTC. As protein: CASSTDRPYEQYF.

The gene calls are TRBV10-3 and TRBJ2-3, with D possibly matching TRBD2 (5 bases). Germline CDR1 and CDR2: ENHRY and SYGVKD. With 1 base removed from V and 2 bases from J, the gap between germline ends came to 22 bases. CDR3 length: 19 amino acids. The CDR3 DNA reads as TGTGCCATCAGTGAGTACCCGCTCAGACAAGGAGGCACCACAGATACGCAGTATTTT. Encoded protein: CAISEYPLRQGGTTDTQYF.

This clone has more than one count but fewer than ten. As DNA, the CDR3 is TGTGCCAGCAGCTTTTCCTGGTCCCCGAGTTCCCATCAGCCCCAGCATTTT. It codes for CASSFSWSPSSHQPQHF. The chain joins TRBV7-8 to TRBJ1-5, with no clear D. Deletions cut 3 bases from V and 5 bases from J, with 20 bases between. From germline, CDR1 is SGHVS and CDR2 FQNEAQ. CDR3 length: 17 residues.

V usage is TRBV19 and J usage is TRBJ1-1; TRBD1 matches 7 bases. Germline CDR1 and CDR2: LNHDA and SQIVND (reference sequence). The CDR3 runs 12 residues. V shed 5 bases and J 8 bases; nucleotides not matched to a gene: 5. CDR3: CASSYGQVEAFF. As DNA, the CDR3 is TGTGCCAGTAGTTATGGACAGGTGGAAGCTTTCTTT.

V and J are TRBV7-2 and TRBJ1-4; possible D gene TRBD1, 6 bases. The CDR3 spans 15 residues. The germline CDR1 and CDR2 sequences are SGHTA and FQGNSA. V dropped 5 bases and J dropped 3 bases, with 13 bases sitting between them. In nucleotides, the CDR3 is TGTGCCAGCAGCCCACAGGGTTTACCTAATGAAAAACTGTTTTTT. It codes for CASSPQGLPNEKLFF.

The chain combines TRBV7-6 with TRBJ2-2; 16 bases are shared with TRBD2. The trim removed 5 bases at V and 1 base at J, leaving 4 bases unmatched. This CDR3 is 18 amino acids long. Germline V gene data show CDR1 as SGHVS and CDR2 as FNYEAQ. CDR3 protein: CASSRGTSGRENTGELFF. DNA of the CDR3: TGTGCCAGCAGCCGCGGGACTAGCGGGAGGGAGAACACCGGGGAGCTGTTTTTT.

CDR3 sequence (DNA): TGCGCCAGCAGCTTGGGCGGGGGTACGGAACAGCCCCAGCATTTT. Its protein is CASSLGGGTEQPQHF. This sequence joins TRBV5-1 and TRBJ1-5; the D gene is possibly TRBD1 (5 bases). Germline V gene sequence: CDR1 SGHRS, CDR2 YFSETQ. This CDR3 is 15 amino acids long. The V and J ends lost 0 bases and 7 bases respectively, with 14 bases between them. Full variable domain (remainder filled in from reference TRBV5-1 and TRBJ1-5): KAGVTQTPRYLIKTRGQQVTLSCSPISGHRSVSWYQQTPGQGLQFLFEYFSETQRNKGNFPGRFSGRQFSNSRSEMNVSTLELGDSALYLCASSLGGGTEQPQHFGDGTRLSIL.

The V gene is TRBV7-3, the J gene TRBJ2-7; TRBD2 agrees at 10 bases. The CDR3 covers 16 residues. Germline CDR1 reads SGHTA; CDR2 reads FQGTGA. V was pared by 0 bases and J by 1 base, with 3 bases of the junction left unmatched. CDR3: CASSLTALAGSYEQYF. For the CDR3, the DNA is TGTGCCAGCAGCTTAACGGCACTAGCGGGGTCCTACGAGCAGTACTTC.

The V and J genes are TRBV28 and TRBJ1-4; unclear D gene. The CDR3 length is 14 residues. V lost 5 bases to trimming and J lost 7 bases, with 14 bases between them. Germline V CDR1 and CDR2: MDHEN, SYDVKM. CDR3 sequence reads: CASSIPTEGEKLFF. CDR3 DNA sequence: TGTGCCAGCAGTATACCGACGGAGGGTGAAAAACTGTTTTTT.

CDR3 region: CASRRGQGETQYF. CDR3 nucleotides: TGTGCCAGCAGACGGGGACAGGGAGAGACCCAGTACTTC. The chain combines TRBV12-3 or TRBV12-4 with TRBJ2-5, with 9 nucleotides matching TRBD1. With 6 bases clipped from V and 4 bases from J, the junction kept 3 bases outside the gene matches. This CDR3 comprises 13 residues.

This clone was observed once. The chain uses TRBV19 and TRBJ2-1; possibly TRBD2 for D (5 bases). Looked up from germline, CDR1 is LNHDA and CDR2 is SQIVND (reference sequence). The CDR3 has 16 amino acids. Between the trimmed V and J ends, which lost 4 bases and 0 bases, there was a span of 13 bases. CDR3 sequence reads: CASSKDSAGSYNEQFF. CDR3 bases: TGTGCCAGTAGTAAAGACTCGGCGGGCTCCTACAATGAGCAGTTCTTC. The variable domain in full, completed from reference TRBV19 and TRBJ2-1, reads DGGITQSPKYLFRKEGQNVTLSCEQNLNHDAMYWYRQDPGQGLRLIYYSQIVNDFQKGDIAEGYSVSREKKESFPLTVTSAQKNPTAFYLCASSKDSAGSYNEQFFGPGTRLTVL.

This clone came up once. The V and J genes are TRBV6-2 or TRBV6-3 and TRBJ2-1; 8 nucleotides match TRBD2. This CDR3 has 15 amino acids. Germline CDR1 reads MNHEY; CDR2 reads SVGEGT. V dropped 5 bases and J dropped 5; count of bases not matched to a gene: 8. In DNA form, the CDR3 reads TGTGCCAGCAGTCCAGCGGGAGAAGGGGACAATGAGCAGTTCTTC. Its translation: CASSPAGEGDNEQFF.

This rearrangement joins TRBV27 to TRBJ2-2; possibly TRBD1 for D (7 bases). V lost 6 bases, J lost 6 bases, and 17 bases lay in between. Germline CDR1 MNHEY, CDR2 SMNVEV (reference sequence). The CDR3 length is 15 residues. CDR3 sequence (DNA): TGTGCCAGCAGAGGCGTGGCAGGGGGGCCCGGGGAGCTGTTTTTT. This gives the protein CASRGVAGGPGELFF.